The source of this T cell receptor beta chain is a study of shared clonotypes between healthy human individuals. Notes on the study in general: Represented genetic and exposure-history diversity was restricted by having few donors. In general, naive subsets displayed greater estimated richness than memory subsets did. Clonotype sharing among the donors was expected to vary with sequencing depth.

The CDR3 runs to 13 residues. Germline CDR1 and CDR2: SGHTA and FQGNSA. J gave up 11 bases and V 4 bases, and 11 bases lay outside the gene matches. As for this clone: The antigen is not known.

Libraries were prepared by immunoSEQ multiplex PCR; TCRdb keeps only in-frame clonotypes and omits some of them. This table holds roughly 2.2 million clones, around 93% found once. The donor population consisted of healthy HIV-negative adults with no recent acute infections or vaccinations. Sequenced material: naive CD4+ T cells from PBMCs. Subset here: CD45RA+ positively selected. V usage is TRBV7-2 and J usage is TRBJ2-7; the match to TRBD1 covers 7 bases. The sequence came from a man between 18 and 35 years old in good health. Some clones in this sample may be carry-over from other donors' samples. The CDR3 protein is CASSSQTGSEEYF. The DNA for the CDR3 is TGTGCCAGCAGCTCCCAGACAGGGTCGGAGGAGTACTTC. The variable domain in full, with the rest retrieved from reference TRBV7-2 and TRBJ2-7, is GAGVSQSPSNKVTEKGKDVELRCDPISGHTALYWYRQSLGQGLEFLIYFQGNSAPDKSGLPSDRFSAERTGGSVSTLTIQRTQQEDSAVYLCASSSQTGSEEYFGPGTRLTVT.